This T cell receptor (beta chain) was sequenced during a study of shared clonotypes between healthy human individuals. Study observations and caveats: Clonotype sharing among the donors was expected to vary with sequencing depth. Few donors limited the genetic and exposure-history diversity represented.

J was trimmed by 9 bases and V by 0 bases; bases with no gene match: 11. Germline V gene data show CDR1 as SGHVS and CDR2 as FQNEAQ. The CDR3 totals 16 residues. Genomic DNA, for the unsorted samples, came from about 90 million PBMCs. Details on this clone: Its cognate antigen is unknown.

Authors' methods: ImmunoSEQ sequences covered only the junction and lacked quality scores; filtering therefore differed. TCRdb keeps only in-frame clones here, not all; method: immunoSEQ multiplex PCR. V and J calls and clone size follow that table, whereas D and trimming were derived from the DNA. Of under 600,000 clones in the sample, roughly 79% were seen once. This TCR derives from a woman in her forties in good health. Some clones in this sample may be carry-over from other donors' samples. The specimen was PBMCs. V and J are TRBV7-8 and TRBJ2-1; 7 bases fit TRBD2. The CDR3 nucleotides are TGTGCCAGCAGCTTAGCGCGTGGACTAGGCCTGAGTGAGCAGTTCTTC. It specifies CASSLARGLGLSEQFF.